This T cell receptor beta chain was retrieved from a study of T cells in Graves' hyperthyroidism and ophthalmopathy. Per the germline V gene, CDR1 is LNHDA and CDR2 is SQIVND (reference sequence). The CDR3 length is 13 residues. The V and J ends lost 9 bases and 2 bases respectively, with 14 bases between them. On this clonotype itself: The CDR3 end shows no conserved phenylalanine or tryptophan, and so a read error is likely.

TCR beta CDR3 regions were amplified from RNA. RT-PCR in the first round (using the HTBI primer set) targeted the TCR CDR3. TCRdb re-called the multiplex PCR reads with MiXCR, one entry per CDR3 protein. The sample records some 360,000 distinct CDR3 sequences, 15% to 20% being singletons. Ophthalmopathy cases met thresholds of Clinical Activity Score at least 3, NOSPECS grade at least 4 and duration under 3 months. V gene TRBV19 combines with J gene TRBJ2-7, with D unclear. Sequencing was done on a sample of blood. The TCR originated in a woman aged 40 to 50 with Graves' ophthalmopathy. In nucleotides, the CDR3 is TGTGCCAGCGAGCCCGGCGTAACCTACGAGCAGTACCTC. It yields the protein CASEPGVTYEQYL.